This entry lists 17 T cell receptor beta chains sequenced from one sample in a study of response to subunit inactivated influenza vaccine. A single record per CDR3 protein comes from TCRdb applying MiXCR to the RT-PCR reads. The sample contains about 540,000 distinct CDR3 sequences, 12% to 15% of which appear only once. The starting material was PBMCs from blood, obtained 11 to 12 days after vaccination. The receptors shown here come from a middle-aged man who received an inactivated influenza vaccine.

In its sample, this clonotype was seen many times. This chain links TRBV29-1 with TRBJ1-5, with D unclear. Germline-derived CDR1 and CDR2 are SQVTM and ANQGSEA. V was cut by 6 bases and J by 1 base, with 10 bases left in between. This CDR3 contains 13 residues. The CDR3 region is CSVGDTSNQPQHF. The CDR3 nucleotides read TGCAGCGTCGGAGACACGAGCAATCAGCCCCAGCATTTT.

V gene TRBV13 combines with J gene TRBJ2-3, with 7 bases lining up with TRBD2. This CDR3 spans 16 amino acids. Germline-derived CDR1 and CDR2 are PRHDT and FYEKMQ (reference sequence). With V trimmed by 2 bases and J by 5 bases, 10 bases remained unmatched. The CDR3 DNA is TGTGCCAGCAGCTTAAAGGTCCAGCGGGGAGTAGATACGCAGTATTTT. Protein product: CASSLKVQRGVDTQYF.

The table lists this clonotype with many counts. The rearrangement joins TRBV4-3 to TRBJ1-1; D uncertain. This CDR3 has 14 residues. Trimming pared 1 base from V and 5 bases from J, leaving 11 bases between. CDR1 is LGHNA, CDR2 YSLEER, per germline. The CDR3 coding sequence is TGCGCCAGCAGCCAAGGGATGCTCGGGACTGAAGCTTTCTTT. It codes for CASSQGMLGTEAFF.

The chain joins TRBV4-3 to TRBJ2-1, with D hard to call. Germline V lookup: CDR1 LGHNA, CDR2 YSLEER. The V end was cut by 0 bases, the J end by 7 bases, with 13 bases between. The CDR3 consists of 15 residues. CDR3 amino acids: CASSQESLTRNEQFF. The CDR3 DNA is TGCGCCAGCAGCCAAGAATCATTGACCCGGAATGAGCAGTTCTTC.

This clonotype was counted only a few times. CDR3 bases: TGCAGTGCTAGAGATATGAACAGGGGAAGCAATCAGCCCCAGCATTTT. It yields the protein CSARDMNRGSNQPQHF. The chain has TRBV20-1 and TRBJ1-5; 7 bases map to TRBD1. Germline V gene data show CDR1 as DFQATT and CDR2 as SNEGSKA (reference sequence). With V trimmed by 0 bases and J by 1 base, 6 bases remained unmatched. CDR3 length equals 16 residues.

This clonotype was observed at least ten times. The chain combines TRBV4-3 with TRBJ2-7; D unclear. V lost 4 bases and J lost 3, with 16 bases in between. The CDR3 contains 15 residues. Germline V CDR1 and CDR2: LGHNA, YSLEER. The CDR3 loop reads CASSPTKGAYYEQYF. CDR3 bases: TGCGCCAGCAGCCCCACCAAAGGCGCTTACTACGAGCAGTACTTC.

The table lists this clonotype with a few counts. The rearrangement links TRBV5-1 to TRBJ2-3, with D possibly matching TRBD2 (5 bases). V was clipped by 8 bases and J by 4 bases, with 14 bases between them. The V gene's germline CDR1 is SGHRS and CDR2 YFSETQ. The CDR3 has 13 amino acids. DNA for the CDR3: TGCGCCAGGTCTAGCCCTAGGTCAGATACGCAGTATTTT. This sequence encodes CARSSPRSDTQYF.

The V gene is TRBV7-2, the J gene TRBJ2-3, with D unresolved. This CDR3 contains 13 residues. Trimming removed 5 bases from V and 2 bases from J, with 8 bases in between. Germline values: CDR1 SGHTA, CDR2 FQGNSA. The CDR3: CASSDSFTDTQYF. The CDR3 nucleotides are TGTGCCAGCAGCGACTCATTCACAGATACGCAGTATTTT. The whole variable domain, remainder taken from reference TRBV7-2 and TRBJ2-3, is GAGVSQSPSNKVTEKGKDVELRCDPISGHTALYWYRQSLGQGLEFLIYFQGNSAPDKSGLPSDRFSAERTGGSVSTLTIQRTQQEDSAVYLCASSDSFTDTQYFGPGTRLTVL.

Many counts were recorded for this clonotype. This sequence joins TRBV6-1 and TRBJ1-1; D call uncertain. This CDR3 contains 14 residues. CDR1 MNHNS and CDR2 SASEGT come from the germline V gene. V lost 7 bases, J lost 2 bases, and 14 bases lay in between. The CDR3 region is CASKGRKANTEAFF. DNA for the CDR3: TGTGCCAGCAAAGGACGGAAAGCAAACACTGAAGCTTTCTTT.

This chain connects TRBV20-1 to TRBJ2-5, with 10 bases that match TRBD1. V was clipped by 6 bases and J by 5 bases; unmatched bases: 3. The CDR3 length is 12 residues. From germline, CDR1 is DFQATT and CDR2 SNEGSKA (reference sequence). The CDR3 nucleotides are TGCAGTGCCCGGACAGGGGGGGAGACCCAGTACTTC. Translation: CSARTGGETQYF.

The rearrangement uses TRBV15 and TRBJ2-3; D uncertain. Germline V lookup: CDR1 LNHNV, CDR2 YYDKDF (reference sequence). The V end lost 5 bases, the J end lost 1 base, and 19 bases lay between the germline ends. CDR3 length: 17 residues. The CDR3 DNA is TGTGCCACCAGCGCCCTTTCTTGGTCCCGGGGCACAGATACGCAGTATTTT. Encoded protein: CATSALSWSRGTDTQYF. The variable domain in full, with the rest retrieved from reference TRBV15 and TRBJ2-3, is DAMVIQNPRYQVTQFGKPVTLSCSQTLNHNVMYWYQQKSSQAPKLLFHYYDKDFNNEADTPDNFQSRRPNTSFCFLDIRSPGLGDTAMYLCATSALSWSRGTDTQYFGPGTRLTVL.

The table lists this clonotype with a few counts. The chain joins TRBV25-1 to TRBJ2-3; 9 bases are a match to TRBD1. Germline V gives CDR1 MGHDK, CDR2 SYGVNS. This CDR3 contains 16 residues. The V gene end was trimmed by 4 bases and the J gene end by 10 bases; junction bases not matched to a gene: 15. The CDR3 loop reads CASSATGGETTSAQYF. Written as DNA, the CDR3 is TGTGCCAGCAGTGCTACAGGGGGCGAGACCACCTCCGCGCAGTATTTT.

The sample holds many counts of this clonotype. The chain combines TRBV11-2 with TRBJ2-1; no clear D gene. CDR3 size: 12 residues. Between the trimmed V and J ends, which lost 1 base and 3 bases, there was a span of 1 base. Germline V gene data show CDR1 as SGHAT and CDR2 as FQNNGV. The CDR3 protein is CASSLVYNEQFF. The CDR3 nucleotides are TGTGCCAGCAGCTTAGTCTACAATGAGCAGTTCTTC.

This clonotype occurred a few times. J is TRBJ2-3 and V is TRBV3-1; TRBD1 matches 7 bases. Germline values: CDR1 LGHDT, CDR2 YNNKEL (reference sequence). V gave up 9 bases and J gave up 2 bases; unmatched junction bases: 11. This CDR3 spans 15 amino acids. The CDR3 DNA sequence: TGTGCCAGTAGAAAAAGGGGGCAAATCACAGATACGCAGTATTTT. Translating gives CASRKRGQITDTQYF.

This clonotype was seen more than once but under ten times. The chain carries TRBV10-3 and TRBJ1-2; tentatively, D is TRBD1 (6 bases). Germline lookup yields CDR1 ENHRY and CDR2 SYGVKD. CDR3 length equals 14 residues. V lost 5 bases, J lost 7 bases, and 17 bases lay in between. This CDR3 reads CAISSDGTISGYTF. The CDR3 DNA is TGTGCCATCAGTTCCGACGGGACAATCTCTGGCTACACCTTC.

This clonotype was seen a few times. The chain couples TRBV6-1 to TRBJ1-1, with D perhaps TRBD1 (6 bases). The germline CDR1 and CDR2 sequences are MNHNS and SASEGT. Trimming took off 7 bases at V and 0 bases at J, with 9 bases between the two ends. The CDR3 extends over 13 amino acids. The CDR3 coding sequence is TGTGCCAGCATGAGGACAGTGAACACTGAAGCTTTCTTT. It codes for CASMRTVNTEAFF.

The chain carries TRBV12-5 and TRBJ2-3, with TRBD1 matching 9 bases. The junction had 10 bases not matched to a gene; V was cut back by 5 bases and J by 7 bases. This CDR3 has 15 amino acids. Germline V gene lookup returns CDR1 LGHNT and CDR2 FRNRAP. CDR3 coding DNA: TGTGCTAGTGGTCACGGGACAGGGATCGTAAATACGCAGTATTTT. It encodes CASGHGTGIVNTQYF.